The T cell receptor (beta chain) described here comes from a study of T cells after yellow fever vaccination. Germline CDR1 is SQVTM and CDR2 is ANQGSEA. There are 12 residues in the CDR3. In its sample, this clonotype was seen many times. At one of its ends the junction is not consistent with the germline gene, which may arise from a read error. The TCR cDNA carried a universal primer site and UMIs from 5'RACE template switching. TCRdb reprocessed the 5' RACE reads with MiXCR, giving one entry per CDR3 protein. The sample consists of around 310,000 distinct CDR3 sequences, roughly 4% of them appearing once.

The sequence derives from a man between 18 and 35 years old who received the YFV17D yellow fever vaccine. The specimen comprised PBMCs, sampled on the day of the yellow fever booster vaccination. The gene calls are TRBV29-1 and TRBJ2-3, with D possibly being TRBD1 or TRBD2 (6 bases each). The CDR3 region is CSATPAAGQADF. The CDR3, as DNA: TGCAGCGCAACGCCGGCCGCGGGACAAGCCGATTTT.